The sequence of this TCR beta chain was determined in a study of OX40 agonist ivuxolimab in advanced cancers. About the study as a whole: Ivuxolimab, which targeted the costimulatory receptor OX40 (CD134), was an agonistic, fully human IgG2 monoclonal antibody. Intravenous ivuxolimab was administered to patients every 2 weeks at six dose levels: 0.01, 0.1, 0.3, 1.5, 3 and 10 mg/kg. Of the roughly 51 dose-escalation patients, hepatocellular carcinoma was present in about 19, melanoma in approximately 15, renal cell carcinoma in 9 and head and neck cancer in 9. A male proportion of roughly 80% and a mean age of approximately 61 years, ranging from 23 to 79, were recorded for the dose-escalation cohort. Patients were allowed to have had prior anti-PD-1, anti-PD-L1 or anti-CTLA-4 therapy, and approximately 40% of the dose-escalation patients had previously received checkpoint inhibitors. Partial responses occurred in three dose-escalation patients, of whom one had hepatocellular carcinoma and two had cutaneous melanoma. Peripheral TCRbeta sequencing aimed to test whether ivuxolimab altered TCR sequence diversity and caused clonal T-cell expansion. The paper covers the monotherapy dose-escalation part of the phase I ivuxolimab trial, which included N ≈ 50 patients. What the research found in general, with its limitations: Partial responders in the 0.1-3.0 mg/kg groups had among the lowest normalized peripheral clonal expansion, especially among CD8+ T cells. Clonal expansion of both CD4+ and CD8+ blood T cells was observed from baseline to week 6 at doses 0.1 to 3.0 mg/kg. Low levels of normalized T-cell clonal expansion were also shown by some nonresponding patients. The antigen specificity of the peripheral T cells that underwent clonal expansion was not determined. After ivuxolimab, CD8+ T cells had more expanded clones than CD4+ T cells on average.

Genomic DNA was extracted from sorted cells for sequencing of the TCRbeta CDR3 region. The immunoSEQ Assay was used for sequencing of TCRbeta CDR3 regions. This immuneACCESS table, as held by TCRdb, lists in-frame sequences with V and J called but not all clones. Of the missing ones, under half trace to an unresolved V gene in checked studies; the others have no known cause. Across this sample there are around 50,000 clones, with 70% to 90% seen only once. Of the sample, over 0.5% is held by the ten largest clones. The trial excluded patients who had a history of autoimmune disease or who were on systemic immunosuppression. In every dose cohort, peripheral blood was drawn for TCR sequencing at baseline, cycle 4 day 1, and cycle 7 day 1. Samples were obtained from an open-label, multicenter, first-in-human phase I dose-escalation trial of ivuxolimab. Adults with locally advanced or metastatic head and neck squamous cell, hepatocellular, melanoma or renal cell carcinoma were enrolled in the trial. CD4+ and CD8+ T cells were sorted separately from peripheral blood before TCR sequencing.

Cut back by 1 base and 6 bases, the V and J ends lie 9 bases apart. CDR1 and CDR2 were assigned from the germline V gene as MNHEY and SVGAGI. CDR3 length: 13 amino acids, cysteine to phenylalanine. Only the CDR3 part of the read is kept: 39 bases, read in frame from the first base. Comment on this clone: The target of this receptor is not known. One base away there is no much larger clone; base qualities are not given.

This receptor was obtained from an adult with an advanced solid tumor such as melanoma, head and neck, liver or kidney cancer. The material sequenced was CD4+ or CD8+ T cells sorted from blood, taken in a trial of the OX40 agonist ivuxolimab. The rearranged segments are TRBV6-5 and TRBJ1-2, with no confident D gene call. The CDR3 loop reads CASSYLSGNGYTF. The sequenced DNA is TGTGCCAGCAGTTACTTGTCCGGGAATGGCTACACCTTC.